The rows below give T cell receptor beta chains drawn from one sample of a study of beta chain features in type 1 diabetes. Profiling relied on immunoSEQ multiplex PCR, and the TCRdb table lists in-frame clones only, not all of them. The table lists under 550,000 clones, 11% of them singletons, with less than 0.06% in the top ten. The sample consisted of naive CD4+ T cells from blood. These TCRs come from a woman under 30 in good health. Both conserved end residues are trimmed from each CDR3.

>TRBJ1-4|TRBV6-5
ASSTRDREEEKLF
>TRBJ1-1|TRBV2
ASMTFGNTEAF
>TRBJ1-1|TRBV7-3
ASSPLPQGENA
>TRBJ2-1|TRBV7-2
ASSPVAGGNEQF
>TRBJ1-1|TRBV28
ASSHTGSKTEAF
>TRBJ1-2|TRBV2
ASSDSVSFYGYT
>TRBJ2-7|TRBV7-8
ASRKGQPYEQY
>TRBJ2-7|TRBV7-2
ASTISGRLGNEQY
>TRBJ2-7|TRBV25-1
ASSELGAYEQY
>TRBJ2-5|TRBV10-3
AISGGLAGVSETQY
>TRBJ2-7|TRBV7-9
ASSSLREVTSGRAYEQY
>TRBJ1-5|TRBV7-2
ASSVRGRQPQH
>TRBJ2-1|TRBV5-4
ASSLGGPSGSYNEQF
>TRBJ2-1|TRBV28
ASVGRGSSYNEQF
>TRBJ2-3|TRBV7-2
ASELAGPTDTQY
>TRBJ2-5|TRBV11-2
ASSFGGPKETQY
>TRBJ2-5|TRBV6-1
ASSEVTYRRLAGDETQY
>TRBJ1-1|TRBV15
ATSRDTGGGTEAF
>TRBJ2-3|TRBV11-1
ASSMTDTQY
>TRBJ2-3|TRBV7-9
ASSSYSTDTQY
>TRBJ2-3|TRBV5-1
ASSSGTGSTDTQY
>TRBJ2-4|TRBV9
ASSDGTWDIQY
>TRBJ2-7|TRBV18
ASSPPSGASSYEQY
>TRBJ2-7|TRBV18
ASSPGANSYEQY
>TRBJ2-5|TRBV18
ASSPTGQETQY
>TRBJ1-1|TRBV5-1
ASSLGTGSLNTEAF
>TRBJ2-3|TRBV9
ASSVAIAGGGTDTQY
>TRBJ2-1|TRBV30
AWSRRGAGEQF
>TRBJ2-7|TRBV7-2
ASSLVVLDSIGYEQY
>TRBJ2-2|TRBV30
AWSVSKTNFIGELF
>TRBJ2-1|TRBV29-1
SADRDRGDQF
>TRBJ2-5|TRBV9
ASSARVQETQY
>TRBJ2-2|TRBV15
ATSRDLDTGELF
>TRBJ2-5|TRBV7-2
ASSPSTPGTQY
>TRBJ1-2|TRBV28
ASSYLPYGYT
>TRBJ2-1|TRBV4-1
ASSQLGLSYNEQF
>TRBJ2-1|TRBV5-6
ASSSGTGTSGEQF
>TRBJ2-6|TRBV28
ASSPGTSAEKSGANVLT
>TRBJ2-1|TRBV30
AWSERARYNEQF
>TRBJ2-6|TRBV6-5
ASSSRDTSGANVLT
>TRBJ1-6|TRBV14
ASSQEGRLNSPLH
>TRBJ1-2|TRBV29-1
SVERTGVDGYT
>TRBJ2-7|TRBV7-9
ASSLALAGGPYEQY
>TRBJ2-4|TRBV11-2
ASSLVLAGAQIRY
>TRBJ2-3|TRBV7-6
ASSLQGLDTDTQY
>TRBJ2-7|TRBV7-9
ASTQGPGGGYEQY
>TRBJ1-4|TRBV7-2
ASSLAGIGEKLF